The 4 T cell receptor beta chains below all came from one sample that was sequenced in a study of PD-L1 blockade in urothelial cancer. The table came from immunoSEQ multiplex PCR; TCRdb's copy has only in-frame clones and leaves some out. Among under 40,000 clones, 90% were seen once, and the ten largest hold under 9.5%. Sequences were derived from PBMCs, sampled around atezolizumab (anti-PD-L1) treatment. The receptors were sampled from a man in his 70s with urothelial cancer.

The chain links TRBV9 to TRBJ2-7; possible D gene TRBD2, 5 bases. Germline CDR1 and CDR2: SGDLS and YYNGEE. Trimming left V 2 bases short and J 0 bases short, with 9 bases between. The CDR3 spans 14 residues. CDR3 bases: TGTGCCAGCAGCGTTCGACTAAACTCCTACGAGCAGTACTTC. This codes for CASSVRLNSYEQYF.

This clone has a single count. The rearrangement uses TRBV10-3 and TRBJ2-3, with 12 bases identical to TRBD2. The ends lost 6 bases at V and 4 bases at J; junction bases unmatched: 8. There are 16 residues in the CDR3. Germline lookup yields CDR1 ENHRY and CDR2 SYGVKD. The CDR3 loop reads CAISRGTSGSSDTQYF. CDR3 in DNA: TGTGCCATCAGCCGGGGGACTAGCGGGTCTTCAGATACGCAGTATTTT.

V and J are TRBV27 and TRBJ2-7, with TRBD2 matching over 9 bases. Germline V lookup: CDR1 MNHEY, CDR2 SMNVEV (reference sequence). The CDR3 is 15 amino acids. V was clipped by 9 bases and J by 0 bases; unmatched bases: 9. CDR3 amino acids: CASRESGGSSYEQYF. Written as DNA, the CDR3 is TGTGCCAGTCGAGAGAGCGGGGGGTCCTCCTACGAGCAGTACTTC.

V and J are TRBV29-1 and TRBJ2-3; no definite D call. The germline CDR1 and CDR2 sequences are SQVTM and ANQGSEA. The CDR3 extends over 13 amino acids. Between the trimmed V and J ends, which lost 3 bases and 6 bases, there was a span of 13 bases. The CDR3 nucleotides read TGCAGCGTTGAGGAGACCCCCGCGGATACGCAGTATTTT. It is translated as CSVEETPADTQYF.